This entry features one TCR beta chain sequence. Its antigen is unidentified. The data were obtained in a study of T cell repertoires in cytomegalovirus infection. About the study: Public TCR beta signatures indicated both CMV infection and matching HLA type. Study-wide findings and caveats: Summed frequency of shared TCR beta families picked out CMV carriers who also had the relevant HLA.

TCRdb independently ran MiXCR on the reads; one entry per CDR3 protein. The sample carries about 260,000 distinct CDR3 sequences, roughly 15% recorded once. The V end lost 3 bases, the J end lost 3 bases, and 12 bases lay between the germline ends. The germline V gene has CDR1 SGHRS and CDR2 YFSETQ. CDR3 length: 14 amino acids. Sequencing input: PBMCs. The chain joins TRBV5-1 to TRBJ2-5; D is unclear. This TCR came from a human donor in good health (CMV status not recorded). Some clones in this sample may be carry-over from other donors' samples. The CDR3 nucleotides are TGCGCCAGCAGCTGGTGGGCGGAGAAAGAGACCCAGTACTTC. Translated: CASSWWAEKETQYF.